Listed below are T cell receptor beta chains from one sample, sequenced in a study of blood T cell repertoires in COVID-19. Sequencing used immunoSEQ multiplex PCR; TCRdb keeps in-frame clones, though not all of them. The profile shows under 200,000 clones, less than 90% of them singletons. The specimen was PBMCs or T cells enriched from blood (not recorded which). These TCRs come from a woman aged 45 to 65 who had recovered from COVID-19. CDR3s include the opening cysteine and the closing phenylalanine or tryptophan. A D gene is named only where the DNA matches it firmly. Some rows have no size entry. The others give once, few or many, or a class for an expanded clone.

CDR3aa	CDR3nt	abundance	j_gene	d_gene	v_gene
CASRPPLHEAPLHF	TGTGCCAGCAGGCCCCCTCTCCATGAGGCACCCCTCCACTTT	NA	TRBJ1-6	NA	TRBV6-5
CASSSTSGRGVNEQYF	TGTGCCAGCAGCTCGACTAGCGGGAGGGGTGTCAACGAGCAGTACTTC	once	TRBJ2-7	TRBD2	TRBV7-2
CASSLTGGPSYEQYF	TGTGCCAGCAGTTTGACGGGAGGTCCCTCCTACGAGCAGTACTTC	NA	TRBJ2-7	TRBD2	TRBV28
CASSYSAGPNNYGYTF	TGTGCCAGCAGTTACTCGGCGGGACCTAATAACTATGGCTACACCTTC	NA	TRBJ1-2	NA	TRBV6-5
CASSHSGNTEAFF	TGTGCCAGCAGCCATTCAGGGAACACTGAAGCTTTCTTT	NA	TRBJ1-1	NA	TRBV3-1/TRBV3-2
CASSQSIIHRESYEQYF	TGCGCCAGCAGTCAATCGATTATCCACAGAGAGTCCTACGAGCAGTACTTC	many	TRBJ2-7	NA	TRBV23-1
CASSNPGGAVGELFF	TGTGCCAGCAGCAACCCCGGGGGGGCCGTCGGGGAGCTGTTTTTT	NA	TRBJ2-2	TRBD2	TRBV9
CASSLDQTNEKLFF	TGCGCCAGCAGCTTGGATCAGACTAATGAAAAACTGTTTTTT	NA	TRBJ1-4	NA	TRBV5-1
CASSLGLAGGPKDTQYF	TGTGCCAGCAGCTTAGGACTAGCGGGAGGGCCGAAAGATACGCAGTATTTT	NA	TRBJ2-3	TRBD2	TRBV7-2
CASSFPGTSGQYF	TGTGCCAGCAGCTTCCCTGGGACTAGCGGGCAGTATTTT	NA	TRBJ2-3	TRBD2	TRBV11-1
CASRLGRNTEAFF	TGTGCCAGCAGACTGGGGAGGAACACTGAAGCTTTCTTT	NA	TRBJ1-1	NA	TRBV6-5
CSASDLGGFNQPQHF	TGCAGTGCTAGTGACCTAGGGGGTTTCAATCAGCCCCAGCATTTT	NA	TRBJ1-5	NA	TRBV20-1
CASRHREDTQYF	TGTGCCAGCAGGCACAGGGAAGATACGCAGTATTTT	NA	TRBJ2-3	NA	TRBV2
CASSRDSAGQYF	TGTGCCAGCAGCCGGGACTCCGCGGGGCAGTACTTC	NA	TRBJ2-7	NA	TRBV7-9
CASSETGALVEQFF	TGTGCCAGCTCAGAGACAGGGGCCTTGGTTGAGCAGTTCTTC	NA	TRBJ2-1	TRBD1	TRBV18
CASSGEMVTGSHEQYF	TGTGCCAGCAGCGGCGAAATGGTGACAGGGTCCCACGAGCAGTACTTC	NA	TRBJ2-7	TRBD1	TRBV11-3
CASSLAAGGAYGYTF	TGTGCCAGCAGCTTAGCTGCAGGGGGCGCCTATGGCTACACCTTC	NA	TRBJ1-2	TRBD1	TRBV13
CASSPGDPYEQYF	TGTGCCAGCAGCCCCGGGGATCCCTACGAGCAGTACTTC	NA	TRBJ2-7	NA	TRBV7-8
CASSLGRVLLEETQYF	TGTGCCAGTAGTTTAGGCAGGGTATTGTTGGAAGAGACCCAGTACTTC	NA	TRBJ2-5	NA	TRBV19
CASSLAGLASGSNEQFF	TGCGCCAGCAGCTTGGCAGGACTAGCGTCGGGTTCCAATGAGCAGTTCTTC	NA	TRBJ2-1	TRBD2	TRBV5-1
CASSPGGDLQRNTQYF	TGTGCCAGCAGCCCCGGGGGGGACCTCCAACGGAATACGCAGTATTTT	NA	TRBJ2-3	TRBD2	TRBV28
CANSEVNSGSYSSYEQYF	TGTGCCAACTCCGAGGTTAATAGCGGGAGTTACAGCTCCTACGAGCAGTACTTC	NA	TRBJ2-7	TRBD2	TRBV9
CASSSPPGRSSYNEQFF	TGTGCCAGCAGTTCCCCCCCAGGCCGTAGCTCCTACAATGAGCAGTTCTTC	NA	TRBJ2-1	NA	TRBV5-4
CASSSVSGVREKLFF	TGTGCCAGCAGCTCGGTGTCGGGGGTCCGCGAAAAACTGTTTTTT	NA	TRBJ1-4	NA	TRBV11-1
CASSPHRQGSSYEQYF	TGTGCCAGCAGCCCTCACCGACAGGGGAGCTCCTACGAGCAGTACTTC	NA	TRBJ2-7	TRBD1	TRBV28
CASSLVGSGQPQHF	TGTGCCAGCAGTTTGGTTGGGAGTGGTCAGCCCCAGCATTTT	NA	TRBJ1-5	NA	TRBV28
CASREQGWEQFF	TGTGCCAGCAGGGAACAGGGTTGGGAGCAGTTCTTC	NA	TRBJ2-1	NA	TRBV2
CASSLKHEQFF	TGTGCCAGCAGCCTTAAACACGAGCAGTTCTTC	NA	TRBJ2-1	NA	TRBV7-2
CASSIGVDRPYEQYF	TGTGCCAGTAGTATAGGAGTGGACAGGCCGTACGAGCAGTACTTC	once	TRBJ2-7	TRBD1	TRBV19
CASSFVLGYTF	TGTGCCAGCAGCTTTGTCCTTGGCTACACCTTC	NA	TRBJ1-2	NA	TRBV7-9
CASSAGTEETQYF	TGTGCCAGCAGCGCCGGGACTGAAGAGACCCAGTACTTC	NA	TRBJ2-5	NA	TRBV9
CARGRGQGIGNTIYF	TGCGCCAGAGGACGGGGACAGGGGATCGGAAACACCATATATTTT	NA	TRBJ1-3	TRBD1	TRBV23-1